Below, 10 T cell receptor beta chains from the same sample are listed, as sequenced in a study of early T cells in non-severe SARS-CoV-2 infection. TCRdb reprocessed the 5' RACE reads via MiXCR and lists one record per CDR3 protein. The sample includes fewer than 85,000 distinct CDR3 sequences, about a sixth of them seen just once. Sequenced material: whole blood. These receptors were obtained from an adult who was a healthcare worker with PCR-confirmed SARS-CoV-2 infection or an uninfected control (not recorded which).

V gene TRBV5-4 combines with J gene TRBJ2-3; 10 nucleotides agree with TRBD1. The V segment lost 3 bases and the J segment 7 bases; nucleotides outside the gene matches: 20. CDR1 and CDR2 from the germline V gene are SGHNT and YYREEE (reference sequence). The CDR3 loop spans 19 amino acids. The CDR3: CASSSRPPTGTGVANTQYF. CDR3 sequence (DNA): TGTGCCAGCAGCTCGCGACCCCCTACCGGGACAGGGGTTGCCAATACGCAGTATTTT.

This clonotype was seen a few times. This sequence joins TRBV11-2 and TRBJ2-5, with 9 bases matching TRBD2. The V and J ends lost 5 bases and 0 bases, in that order; junction bases with no gene match: 4. Germline-derived CDR1 and CDR2 are SGHAT and FQNNGV. The CDR3 extends over 15 amino acids. CDR3: CASSRLAGYQETQYF. In DNA form, the CDR3 reads TGTGCCAGCAGCCGCCTAGCGGGATACCAAGAGACCCAGTACTTC.

CDR3 sequence: CASSELGWGSIYGYTF. As DNA, the CDR3 is TGCGCCAGCAGTGAGTTGGGATGGGGGTCTATCTATGGCTACACCTTC. The gene calls are TRBV10-2 and TRBJ1-2, with D tentatively TRBD1 (5 bases). The germline CDR1 and CDR2 sequences are WSHSY and SAAADI. This CDR3 contains 16 residues. V was trimmed by 1 base and J by 4 bases, leaving 16 bases between them.

There are a few counts of this clonotype. The chain employs TRBV3-1 and TRBJ2-1; D may be TRBD2 (5 bases). Trimming removed 4 bases at V and 0 bases at J, with 16 bases between. The CDR3 contains 17 residues. CDR1 and CDR2 (germline): LGHDT, YNNKEL (reference sequence). The CDR3 DNA is TGTGCCAGCAGCCCCCTCTTTGTGGGGAGCTCCTACAATGAGCAGTTCTTC. Translated, it gives CASSPLFVGSSYNEQFF.

The sample holds a few counts of this clonotype. The chain combines TRBV6-1 with TRBJ2-7; D might be TRBD2 (6 bases). V gave up 8 bases and J gave up 2 bases, with 22 bases separating them. Germline lookup yields CDR1 MNHNS and CDR2 SASEGT. The CDR3 is 16 residues long. The CDR3 DNA reads TGTGCCAGCTCCCTGGGGGGTGGAACTTCTACCTACGAGCAGTACTTC. It codes for CASSLGGGTSTYEQYF.

In its sample, this clonotype was seen many times. The gene calls are TRBV6-1 and TRBJ2-6; D remains ambiguous. The germline CDR1 and CDR2 sequences are MNHNS and SASEGT. The CDR3 is 16 amino acids. With 7 bases removed from V and 4 bases from J, the gap between germline ends came to 17 bases. The CDR3 DNA sequence: TGTGCCAGCACCCCGACCCAAACGCGGGGGGCCAACGTCCTGACTTTC. As protein: CASTPTQTRGANVLTF.

The rearrangement joins TRBV9 to TRBJ1-2, with D possibly TRBD1 on 5 matching bases. The CDR3 is made up of 15 amino acids. V lost 3 bases and J 3 bases, leaving 15 bases between the germline ends. Germline CDR1 reads SGDLS; CDR2 reads YYNGEE. The CDR3 here is CASSAHRTFDYGYTF. The CDR3 coding sequence is TGTGCCAGCAGCGCCCACAGGACGTTCGACTATGGCTACACCTTC. The variable domain in full, completed from reference TRBV9 and TRBJ1-2, reads DSGVTQTPKHLITATGQRVTLRCSPRSGDLSVYWYQQSLDQGLQFLIQYYNGEERAKGNILERFSAQQFPDLHSELNLSSLELGDSALYFCASSAHRTFDYGYTFGSGTRLTVV.

V is TRBV28 and J is TRBJ2-3; 12 bases are a match to TRBD2. This CDR3 contains 16 residues. The germline V gene has CDR1 MDHEN and CDR2 SYDVKM. Trimming took 6 bases from V and 7 from J; bases not matched to a gene: 11. The CDR3 loop is CASSQTSGGPGNTQYF. The CDR3 DNA follows: TGTGCCAGCAGCCAAACTAGCGGGGGGCCCGGGAATACGCAGTATTTT. The whole variable domain, filled in from reference TRBV28 and TRBJ2-3, reads DVKVTQSSRYLVKRTGEKVFLECVQDMDHENMFWYRQDPGLGLRLIYFSYDVKMKEKGDIPEGYSVSREKKERFSLILESASTNQTSMYLCASSQTSGGPGNTQYFGPGTRLTVL.

The chain employs TRBV2 and TRBJ1-4; D remains unclear. The CDR3 is 14 amino acids. The V end lost 3 bases, the J end lost 3 bases, and 8 bases lay between the germline ends. Germline V lookup: CDR1 SNHLY, CDR2 FYNNEI. The CDR3 spells CASSEGGPNEKLFF. CDR3 nucleotide sequence: TGTGCCAGCAGTGAGGGAGGCCCTAATGAAAAACTGTTTTTT.

The chain employs TRBV30 and TRBJ1-6; tentative D call: TRBD1 (5 bases). The germline V gene encodes CDR1 GTSNPN and CDR2 SVGIG (reference sequence). Trimming pared 4 bases from V and 6 bases from J, leaving 10 bases between. The CDR3 is 13 residues long. CDR3 in DNA: TGTGCCTGGACCCCGGGACCTAATTCACCCCTCCACTTT. It specifies CAWTPGPNSPLHF.